The 23 T cell receptor beta chains reported below all come from one sample, sequenced in a study of cytomegalovirus exposure and HLA in healthy donors. PCR was performed using 60 Vbeta and 13 Jbeta primers. Here immunoSEQ multiplex PCR was the method, and the copy in TCRdb shows in-frame clones only, minus some. The sample records 150,000 to 200,000 clones, 70% to 90% being singletons. The sample comprised PBMCs. The receptors here all came from a woman in her late teens or twenties in good health and CMV-seronegative.

V is TRBV27 and J is TRBJ1-1, with D possibly matching TRBD1 (5 bases). CDR1 is MNHEY, CDR2 SMNVEV, per germline (reference sequence). V was shortened by 2 bases and J by 5 bases, with 9 bases between the two germline ends. This CDR3 is built from 13 residues. CDR3 residues: CASSLTTGTEAFF. CDR3 bases: TGTGCCAGCAGTTTAACTACAGGAACTGAAGCTTTCTTT.

This chain links TRBV10-1 with TRBJ2-1; 7 bases align to TRBD1. Unmatched junction bases numbered 5, after V lost 6 bases and J lost 9 bases. Germline lookup yields CDR1 WNHNN and CDR2 SYGVQD (reference sequence). This CDR3 is built from 12 residues. CDR3 protein: CASSLTGVEQFF. CDR3 in DNA: TGCGCCAGCAGCCTCACAGGGGTTGAGCAGTTCTTC.

This clone was found once. Distinct nucleotide sequences in the sample also encode this CDR3. V usage is TRBV7-2 and J usage is TRBJ2-5; no clear D. Germline CDR1 SGHTA, CDR2 FQGNSA. This CDR3 contains 15 residues. Trimming left V 0 bases short and J 0 bases short, with 8 bases between. In DNA, the CDR3 is TGTGCCAGCAGCTTAGCGGGCTACTACCAAGAGACCCAGTACTTC. Translated, it gives CASSLAGYYQETQYF. The full variable domain, completed using reference TRBV7-2 and TRBJ2-5, is GAGVSQSPSNKVTEKGKDVELRCDPISGHTALYWYRQSLGQGLEFLIYFQGNSAPDKSGLPSDRFSAERTGGSVSTLTIQRTQQEDSAVYLCASSLAGYYQETQYFGPGTRLLVL.

The chain recombines TRBV29-1 with TRBJ2-5, with 7 bases lining up with TRBD1. Germline V CDR1 and CDR2: SQVTM, ANQGSEA. The CDR3 is 13 residues long. After removal of 6 bases from V and 5 bases from J, the junction contained 9 bases not matched to a gene. The CDR3 reads CSVLRQGRETQYF. The CDR3 coding sequence is TGCAGCGTCCTAAGACAGGGCCGGGAGACCCAGTACTTC.

This clone showed up just once. V usage is TRBV19 and J usage is TRBJ2-6, with D perhaps matching TRBD2 (5 bases). Germline V lookup: CDR1 LNHDA, CDR2 SQIVND (reference sequence). The CDR3 totals 16 residues. V was shortened by 6 bases and J by 2 bases, with 14 bases between the two germline ends. The DNA for the CDR3 is TGTGCCAGTAGGGCCACCGGGATTGCTGGGGCCAACGTCCTGACTTTC. This codes for CASRATGIAGANVLTF.

CDR3 sequence: CSVGTIGLYNEQFF. CDR3 in DNA: TGCAGCGTTGGAACGATAGGACTTTACAATGAGCAGTTCTTC. The rearrangement joins TRBV29-1 to TRBJ2-1; D is possibly TRBD2 (5 bases). The CDR3 consists of 14 residues. V shed 4 bases and J shed 4 bases, with 14 bases lying between them. CDR1 and CDR2 from the germline V gene are SQVTM and ANQGSEA.

The chain links TRBV29-1 to TRBJ2-2; no definite D call. This CDR3 comprises 11 residues. Trimming stripped 7 bases from V and 3 bases from J, with 6 bases between. Germline CDR1 reads SQVTM; CDR2 reads ANQGSEA. This chain's CDR3 is CSGRDTGELFF. The DNA for the CDR3 is TGCAGCGGTCGGGACACCGGGGAGCTGTTTTTT.

J is TRBJ2-2 and V is TRBV6-5, with TRBD1 as a possible D gene (7 bases). Between the trimmed V and J ends, which lost 2 bases and 5 bases, there was a span of 15 bases. CDR1 is MNHEY, CDR2 SVGAGI, per germline. The CDR3 runs to 16 residues. The CDR3 DNA is TGTGCCAGCAGTTACCCGAAGGCAGGGGGGACCGGGGAGCTGTTTTTT. Protein product: CASSYPKAGGTGELFF.

The chain recombines TRBV6-5 with TRBJ2-7, with D perhaps TRBD2 (7 bases). CDR3 length: 13 residues. Germline V gene data show CDR1 as MNHEY and CDR2 as SVGAGI. Trimming removed 6 bases from V and 3 bases from J, with 12 bases in between. The CDR3 protein is CASRRGGDYEQYF. The CDR3 nucleotides are TGTGCCAGCAGGAGGGGGGGGGACTACGAGCAGTACTTC.

This chain connects TRBV7-6 to TRBJ2-7; D is perhaps TRBD1 (6 bases). CDR3 length: 14 amino acids. The V end was cut by 6 bases, the J end by 3 bases, with 15 bases between. Germline CDR1 is SGHVS and CDR2 is FNYEAQ. In DNA, the CDR3 is TGTGCCAGCAGTTCGGATCCGGACAGCTACGAGCAGTACTTC. Its translation is CASSSDPDSYEQYF.

CDR3 protein: CASSPTTGVGGYTF. The CDR3 DNA reads as TGTGCCAGCAGCCCGACGACAGGAGTGGGGGGCTACACCTTC. This sequence joins TRBV7-9 and TRBJ1-2; D possibly corresponds to TRBD1 (6 bases). V was trimmed by 5 bases and J by 8 bases, leaving 18 bases between them. From germline, CDR1 is SEHNR and CDR2 FQNEAQ (reference sequence). CDR3 length: 14 residues.

The chain combines TRBV29-1 with TRBJ2-7; D might be TRBD1 (5 bases). The CDR3 covers 11 residues. V lost 7 bases and J lost 3, with 10 bases in between. Looked up from germline, CDR1 is SQVTM and CDR2 is ANQGSEA. Here the CDR3 reads CSGRQGYEQYF. The CDR3 DNA reads TGCAGCGGAAGGCAGGGCTACGAGCAGTACTTC.

This chain joins TRBV7-3 and TRBJ2-1, with 12 bases aligning to TRBD2. Trimming removed 6 bases from V and 4 bases from J; junction bases left unmatched: 7. Germline V gene data show CDR1 as SGHTA and CDR2 as FQGTGA. The CDR3 runs to 16 residues. CDR3 protein: CASRPTSGRTYNEQFF. The CDR3 DNA follows: TGTGCCAGCAGACCCACTAGCGGGAGGACATACAATGAGCAGTTCTTC.

J is TRBJ2-1 and V is TRBV7-8; 7 positions agree with TRBD2. CDR3 length: 17 residues. Trimming cost V 5 bases and J 7 bases; bases outside gene matches: 17. Germline assignment: CDR1 SGHVS and CDR2 FQNEAQ. CDR3 sequence (DNA): TGTGCCAGCAGCCCTTCCCTCGGGGGAGGGGTTTTTAATGAGCAGTTCTTC. Translating gives CASSPSLGGGVFNEQFF.

The chain carries TRBV7-9 and TRBJ2-7, with 7 bases aligning to TRBD1. This CDR3 comprises 15 residues. The germline gives CDR1 SEHNR, CDR2 FQNEAQ (reference sequence). V shed 3 bases, J shed 5 bases, and the junction held 10 bases outside the gene matches. Written as DNA, the CDR3 is TGTGCCAGCAGCTTTAGACAGGGTAAGCCCCACGAGCAGTACTTC. It yields the protein CASSFRQGKPHEQYF.

The CDR3 nucleotides read TGTGCCATCAGTGCCTGGTCTAGCGGACACCAAGAGACCCAGTACTTC. It translates to CAISAWSSGHQETQYF. J is TRBJ2-5 and V is TRBV10-3; 7 bases fit TRBD2. Germline values: CDR1 ENHRY, CDR2 SYGVKD. This CDR3 is built from 16 residues. Trimming removed 4 bases from V and 0 bases from J; junction bases left unmatched: 8.

The chain carries TRBV9 and TRBJ2-1; TRBD2 aligns across 9 bases. Losses at the gene ends were 4 bases for V and 5 bases for J; bases not matched to a gene: 13. CDR3 length: 17 amino acids. Germline loops: CDR1 SGDLS, CDR2 YYNGEE. The DNA for the CDR3 is TGTGCCAGCAGCCCCGGGCCCCCAGCGGGAGGCGACAATGAGCAGTTCTTC. This codes for CASSPGPPAGGDNEQFF.

The rearrangement uses TRBV6-5 and TRBJ2-3; D might be TRBD1 (5 bases). CDR1 and CDR2 from the germline V gene are MNHEY and SVGAGI. Trimming took off 2 bases at V and 3 bases at J, with 9 bases between the two ends. This CDR3 is 14 amino acids long. The CDR3, as DNA: TGTGCCAGCAGTTACCTAGGGGCAACAGATACGCAGTATTTT. Protein sequence: CASSYLGATDTQYF.

Regarding this clone: At one of its ends the junction is not consistent with the germline gene, which may arise from a read error. The chain employs TRBV7-9 and TRBJ1-2; D gene uncertain. CDR3 size: 15 residues. Germline CDR1 and CDR2: SEHNR and FQNEAQ (reference sequence). The CDR3 protein is CSSSFGGAFPYGYTF. DNA of the CDR3: TGTTCCAGCAGCTTCGGCGGCGCCTTCCCCTATGGCTACACCTTC.

Only one count was recorded for this clone. The gene calls are TRBV18 and TRBJ1-6, with D perhaps matching TRBD1 (6 bases). The CDR3 has 15 amino acids. V lost 4 bases and J lost 9, with 16 bases in between. CDR1 and CDR2 (germline): KGHSH, LQKENI. The CDR3 bases are TGTGCCAGCTCACTTTCCGGCGACAGGCCTTCACCCCTCCACTTT. Protein product: CASSLSGDRPSPLHF.

The chain has TRBV6-1 and TRBJ1-1; tentative D call: TRBD1 (6 bases). The CDR3 consists of 12 residues. Trimming stripped 5 bases from V and 7 bases from J, with 11 bases between. CDR1 MNHNS and CDR2 SASEGT come from the germline V gene. The CDR3 reads CASSPTGLEAFF. The CDR3, as DNA: TGTGCCAGCAGTCCGACAGGCCTTGAAGCTTTCTTT.

The V gene is TRBV5-5, the J gene TRBJ1-2; 8 bases align to TRBD1. Germline V gene data show CDR1 as SGHKS and CDR2 as YYEKEE (reference sequence). The CDR3 loop spans 15 amino acids. Unmatched junction bases numbered 12, after V lost 4 bases and J lost 7 bases. The CDR3 loop is CASSRPGQEIAGYTF. CDR3 bases: TGTGCCAGCAGCCGACCGGGACAGGAAATTGCTGGCTACACCTTC.

The chain uses TRBV4-2 and TRBJ2-1, with a tentative D call TRBD2 (5 bases). CDR3 size: 16 residues. Germline V gene data show CDR1 as LGHNA and CDR2 as YNFKEQ. The V end was cut by 0 bases, the J end by 1 base, with 10 bases between. CDR3 protein: CASSQDQRRSYNEQFF. CDR3 nucleotides: TGTGCCAGCAGCCAAGATCAGCGGAGATCCTACAATGAGCAGTTCTTC.